Detailed here is one T cell receptor (beta chain). V was clipped by 3 bases and J by 6 bases, with 13 bases between them. The CDR3 runs to 13 residues. Germline CDR1 reads GTSNPN; CDR2 reads SVGIG (reference sequence). PCR amplification relied on 60 Vbeta primers (plus 13 Jbeta primers). Assay used: immunoSEQ multiplex PCR; TCRdb lists only in-frame clones, some missing. The data show 150,000 to 200,000 clones, with about three quarters seen just once and around 1.5% held by the top ten. This entry belongs to a study of cytomegalovirus exposure and HLA in healthy donors. The sequence came from a man aged 18-30 years in good health and CMV-seronegative. The sample was PBMCs. The V and J genes are TRBV30 and TRBJ2-3; D is unclear. As DNA, the CDR3 is TGTGCCTGGAGCCCGGGTGGGTGGGATACGCAGTATTTT. Protein sequence: CAWSPGGWDTQYF.